Listed below are T cell receptor beta chains from one sample, sequenced in a study of blood T cell repertoires in COVID-19. Some clones are missing from TCRdb's copy, which holds only in-frame ones; the method was immunoSEQ multiplex PCR. Of about 59,000 clones detected, 75% to 95% appear once; the ten largest clones hold 15% to 20%. Source material: peripheral blood. These receptors originate from a man older than 75 with acute or convalescent COVID-19. Each CDR3 is given with its conserved first and last residue. A D gene is named only where the DNA matches it firmly. Expanded clones get a size class; other rows say once, few or many, or leave the size out.

j_call: TRBJ2-7; v_call: TRBV27; clone_size: few; d_call: .; cdr3_aa: CASSLQGSYEQYF; cdr3_nt: TGTGCCAGCAGTTTACAGGGTTCCTACGAGCAGTACTTC
j_call: TRBJ1-6; v_call: TRBV30; clone_size: .; d_call: TRBD1; cdr3_aa: CAWSVSRQGDRSYNSPLHF; cdr3_nt: TGTGCCTGGAGTGTCTCTCGCCAGGGGGATAGGTCCTATAATTCACCCCTCCACTTT
j_call: TRBJ1-5; v_call: TRBV4-1; clone_size: .; d_call: TRBD1; cdr3_aa: CASSRSGGTVAQPQHF; cdr3_nt: TGCGCCAGCAGCCGCTCCGGAGGGACAGTGGCTCAGCCCCAGCATTTT
j_call: TRBJ1-2; v_call: TRBV12-3/TRBV12-4; clone_size: .; d_call: .; cdr3_aa: CASSSTGGYTF; cdr3_nt: TGTGCCAGCAGTTCTACAGGTGGCTACACCTTC
j_call: TRBJ2-1; v_call: TRBV7-2; clone_size: .; d_call: TRBD2; cdr3_aa: CASSLGPSGGSWQFF; cdr3_nt: TGTGCCAGCAGCTTAGGGCCTAGCGGGGGGTCTTGGCAGTTCTTC
j_call: TRBJ1-6; v_call: TRBV28; clone_size: .; d_call: .; cdr3_aa: CASSLWRQGGSPLHF; cdr3_nt: TGTGCCAGCAGTTTATGGAGGCAGGGAGGCTCACCCCTCCACTTT
j_call: TRBJ1-2; v_call: TRBV4-2; clone_size: .; d_call: TRBD1; cdr3_aa: CASSQESGQGGGIYGYTF; cdr3_nt: TGTGCCAGCAGCCAAGAAAGTGGACAGGGTGGAGGTATCTATGGCTACACCTTC
j_call: TRBJ1-4; v_call: TRBV19; clone_size: .; d_call: TRBD1; cdr3_aa: CASSARTGTEEKLFF; cdr3_nt: TGTGCCAGTAGTGCCCGTACCGGGACAGAAGAAAAACTGTTTTTT
j_call: TRBJ1-2; v_call: TRBV4-2; clone_size: .; d_call: .; cdr3_aa: CASSQAGGIPTNYGYTF; cdr3_nt: TGTGCCAGCAGCCAAGCTGGGGGGATACCGACTAACTATGGCTACACCTTC
j_call: TRBJ2-7; v_call: TRBV4-1; clone_size: .; d_call: TRBD2; cdr3_aa: CASSQAPPGLAGGLGSYEQYF; cdr3_nt: TGCGCCAGCAGCCAAGCTCCCCCGGGACTAGCGGGGGGACTAGGATCCTACGAGCAGTACTTC
j_call: TRBJ2-1; v_call: TRBV5-1; clone_size: .; d_call: .; cdr3_aa: CASSPRGARMNEQFF; cdr3_nt: TGCGCCAGCAGCCCTCGGGGGGCGCGGATGAATGAGCAGTTCTTC
j_call: TRBJ1-1; v_call: TRBV19; clone_size: .; d_call: TRBD1; cdr3_aa: CASGTGMNTEAFF; cdr3_nt: TGTGCCAGCGGGACAGGGATGAACACTGAAGCTTTCTTT
j_call: TRBJ1-5; v_call: TRBV29-1; clone_size: .; d_call: .; cdr3_aa: CSVEYGREGQPQHF; cdr3_nt: TGCAGCGTTGAATACGGGAGGGAAGGGCAGCCCCAGCATTTT
j_call: TRBJ2-3; v_call: TRBV5-1; clone_size: .; d_call: .; cdr3_aa: CASSSHGDTQYF; cdr3_nt: TGCGCCAGCAGCTCACACGGGGATACGCAGTATTTT
j_call: TRBJ2-3; v_call: TRBV28; clone_size: .; d_call: TRBD1; cdr3_aa: CASSDRLGGSTDTQYF; cdr3_nt: TGTGCCAGCAGTGATCGCCTAGGGGGCAGCACAGATACGCAGTATTTT
j_call: TRBJ1-2; v_call: TRBV11-2; clone_size: .; d_call: .; cdr3_aa: CASSLGIVNYGYTF; cdr3_nt: TGTGCCAGCAGCTTAGGAATAGTAAACTATGGCTACACCTTC
j_call: TRBJ1-1; v_call: TRBV6-6; clone_size: .; d_call: .; cdr3_aa: CASSYDGAEAFF; cdr3_nt: TGTGCCAGCAGTTACGATGGGGCTGAGGCTTTCTTT
j_call: TRBJ2-6; v_call: TRBV5-1; clone_size: .; d_call: TRBD1; cdr3_aa: CASSGGTGRSGANVLTF; cdr3_nt: TGCGCCAGCAGCGGCGGGACAGGGCGAAGTGGGGCCAACGTCCTGACTTTC
j_call: TRBJ1-2; v_call: TRBV29-1; clone_size: .; d_call: TRBD1; cdr3_aa: CSVDRGGYGYTF; cdr3_nt: TGCAGCGTGGACAGGGGAGGCTATGGCTACACCTTC
j_call: TRBJ2-3; v_call: TRBV5-6; clone_size: .; d_call: TRBD1; cdr3_aa: CASSLAGQGTDTQYF; cdr3_nt: TGTGCCAGCAGCTTGGCGGGACAGGGAACAGATACGCAGTATTTT
j_call: TRBJ2-7; v_call: TRBV5-1; clone_size: .; d_call: TRBD1; cdr3_aa: CASSKTGGSYEQYF; cdr3_nt: TGCGCCAGCAGCAAGACAGGGGGCTCCTACGAGCAGTACTTC
j_call: TRBJ1-2; v_call: TRBV5-6; clone_size: .; d_call: TRBD1; cdr3_aa: CASSTTGTGGDNGYTF; cdr3_nt: TGTGCCAGCAGCACGACCGGGACAGGGGGCGATAATGGCTACACCTTC
j_call: TRBJ1-6; v_call: TRBV4-2; clone_size: .; d_call: .; cdr3_aa: CASSLYLGQLNSPLHF; cdr3_nt: TGTGCCAGCAGCCTATACCTTGGACAGCTAAATTCACCCCTCCACTTT
j_call: TRBJ2-7; v_call: TRBV10-3; clone_size: .; d_call: TRBD2; cdr3_aa: CAISEQVGLAGGPYEQYF; cdr3_nt: TGTGCCATCAGTGAGCAGGTGGGACTAGCGGGGGGGCCTTACGAGCAGTACTTC
j_call: TRBJ1-1; v_call: TRBV2; clone_size: .; d_call: .; cdr3_aa: CASRRDIPEAFF; cdr3_nt: TGTGCCAGCAGAAGGGACATACCCGAAGCTTTCTTT
j_call: TRBJ2-1; v_call: TRBV19; clone_size: .; d_call: TRBD1; cdr3_aa: CASSWTGNDEQFF; cdr3_nt: TGTGCCAGTAGTTGGACAGGGAACGATGAGCAGTTCTTC
j_call: TRBJ1-2; v_call: TRBV6-5; clone_size: .; d_call: .; cdr3_aa: CASSSTGMGYGYTF; cdr3_nt: TGTGCCAGCAGTTCCACAGGGATGGGGTATGGCTACACCTTC
j_call: TRBJ1-2; v_call: TRBV6-1; clone_size: .; d_call: TRBD1; cdr3_aa: CASSDRDREYDGYTF; cdr3_nt: TGTGCCAGCAGTGACCGGGACAGGGAGTACGATGGCTACACCTTC
j_call: TRBJ2-5; v_call: TRBV6-1; clone_size: .; d_call: .; cdr3_aa: CASSEAGWRIETQYF; cdr3_nt: TGTGCCAGCAGTGAAGCCGGGTGGAGGATTGAGACCCAGTACTTC
j_call: TRBJ1-2; v_call: TRBV7-9; clone_size: .; d_call: .; cdr3_aa: CASSSGERTYTF; cdr3_nt: TGTGCCAGCAGCTCAGGGGAGAGGACCTACACCTTC
j_call: TRBJ1-4; v_call: TRBV5-1; clone_size: .; d_call: .; cdr3_aa: CASSPTVPSNEKLFF; cdr3_nt: TGCGCCAGCAGCCCAACAGTCCCTTCTAATGAAAAACTGTTTTTT
j_call: TRBJ1-5; v_call: TRBV7-9; clone_size: .; d_call: TRBD1; cdr3_aa: CASSLAGQGHSNQPQHF; cdr3_nt: TGTGCCAGCAGCTTAGCCGGACAGGGCCATAGCAATCAGCCCCAGCATTTT
j_call: TRBJ2-3; v_call: TRBV15; clone_size: .; d_call: TRBD2; cdr3_aa: CATRKGLAGGSITDTQYF; cdr3_nt: TGTGCCACCAGAAAGGGACTAGCGGGGGGTTCCATCACAGATACGCAGTATTTT
j_call: TRBJ1-2; v_call: TRBV6-1; clone_size: once; d_call: .; cdr3_aa: CASSESGNYGYTF; cdr3_nt: TGTGCCAGCAGTGAATCCGGGAACTATGGCTACACCTTC
j_call: TRBJ2-2; v_call: TRBV2; clone_size: .; d_call: .; cdr3_aa: CASSDVTGELFF; cdr3_nt: TGTGCCAGCAGTGACGTCACCGGGGAGCTGTTTTTT
j_call: TRBJ2-1; v_call: TRBV6-6; clone_size: .; d_call: TRBD1; cdr3_aa: CASRPGTGGDEQFF; cdr3_nt: TGTGCCAGCAGACCTGGGACAGGAGGGGATGAGCAGTTCTTC
j_call: TRBJ2-2; v_call: TRBV5-4; clone_size: .; d_call: .; cdr3_aa: CASRRKGVTNTGELFF; cdr3_nt: TGTGCCAGCAGGAGAAAGGGGGTCACGAACACCGGGGAGCTGTTTTTT
j_call: TRBJ2-1; v_call: TRBV7-6; clone_size: .; d_call: TRBD2; cdr3_aa: CASSLGTSGGPKEQFF; cdr3_nt: TGTGCCAGCAGCTTAGGGACTAGCGGGGGCCCAAAGGAGCAGTTCTTC
j_call: TRBJ2-1; v_call: TRBV3-1/TRBV3-2; clone_size: .; d_call: TRBD2; cdr3_aa: CASSQDPGGRDEQFF; cdr3_nt: TGTGCCAGCAGCCAAGATCCGGGGGGGCGGGATGAGCAGTTCTTC
j_call: TRBJ1-5; v_call: TRBV25-1; clone_size: few; d_call: .; cdr3_aa: CASSANSNQPQHF; cdr3_nt: TGTGCCAGCAGTGCCAATAGCAATCAGCCCCAGCATTTT
j_call: TRBJ2-7; v_call: TRBV19; clone_size: .; d_call: TRBD1; cdr3_aa: CASSHDRGYEQYF; cdr3_nt: TGTGCCAGTAGCCATGACAGGGGATACGAGCAGTACTTC